One sample yielded the 9 T cell receptor beta chains listed below, sequenced in a study of shared clonotypes between healthy human individuals. Using immunoSEQ multiplex PCR, the repertoire was profiled, and TCRdb retains in-frame clones only, with some absent. The sample records some 800,000 clones, 80% to 95% being singletons. Positive CCR7 selection of CD45RO-negative cells yielded the naive CD8 cells, and terminally differentiated effector memory CD45RA+ cells were excluded. The sample comprised naive CD8+ T cells sorted from blood. Every receptor here comes from a young man in good health.

The chain joins TRBV7-9 to TRBJ1-1; 7 bases agree with TRBD1. Germline values: CDR1 SEHNR, CDR2 FQNEAQ (reference sequence). V lost 3 bases and J lost 1; bases outside the gene matches: 11. This CDR3 contains 17 residues. The CDR3 loop reads CASSLDPGQTSNTEAFF. In DNA, the CDR3 is TGTGCCAGCAGCTTGGACCCGGGACAGACCTCGAACACTGAAGCTTTCTTT.

The gene calls are TRBV10-2 and TRBJ2-1; 8 bases align to TRBD1. This CDR3 is built from 19 residues. The trim removed 2 bases at V and 6 bases at J, leaving 18 bases unmatched. The germline V gene has CDR1 WSHSY and CDR2 SAAADI. The CDR3 nucleotides read TGCGCCAGCAGTGAGCCGGGGGTATCAGGGGGCGCGAAGGGCAATGAGCAGTTCTTC. The encoded protein is CASSEPGVSGGAKGNEQFF.

With regard to this clone: Other DNA sequences of this sample code for an identical CDR3. The rearrangement links TRBV7-9 to TRBJ1-1; perhaps TRBD1 as D (6 bases). This CDR3 is built from 14 residues. Trimming stripped 5 bases from V and 0 bases from J, with 10 bases between. The V gene's germline CDR1 is SEHNR and CDR2 FQNEAQ (reference sequence). This chain's CDR3 is CASSLGGMNTEAFF. The DNA of the CDR3 is TGTGCCAGCAGCCTAGGGGGAATGAACACTGAAGCTTTCTTT.

The chain uses TRBV15 and TRBJ2-1, with D tentatively TRBD1 or TRBD2 (5 bases each). The CDR3 is 18 residues long. V dropped 1 base and J dropped 6 bases, with 22 bases sitting between them. The V gene's germline CDR1 is LNHNV and CDR2 YYDKDF (reference sequence). The CDR3 nucleotides read TGTGCCACCAGCAGAGTACCTATTACGGGACGGTTGCTCAATGAGCAGTTCTTC. This encodes CATSRVPITGRLLNEQFF.

Comment on this clone: A much more abundant neighbour one base away suggests this may be a read error. The J gene is TRBJ2-7, the V gene TRBV7-6; D unresolved. Trimming pared 3 bases from V and 1 base from J, leaving 1 base between. The CDR3 extends over 11 amino acids. Germline V gene data show CDR1 as SGHVS and CDR2 as FNYEAQ. The CDR3 loop reads CASSFSYEQYF. In nucleotides, the CDR3 is TGTGCCAGCAGCTTTTCCTACGAGCAGTACTTC.

The chain recombines TRBV21-1 with TRBJ1-5. TRBV21-1 is a pseudogene locus. CDR3 length equals 19 residues. The CDR3 DNA is TGTGCCAGCAGCAAATACCAAACAGGCCAGGGAGGGGCTTCTCAGCCCCAGCATTTT. This gives the protein CASSKYQTGQGGASQPQHF.

This clone came up a few times. V is TRBV28 and J is TRBJ2-7; TRBD2 might be the D (5 bases). Trimming took off 3 bases at V and 9 bases at J, with 12 bases between the two ends. The CDR3 length is 12 residues. The germline V gene has CDR1 MDHEN and CDR2 SYDVKM. The CDR3 nucleotides are TGTGCCAGCAGTTTCCTCGGGGTGGCGCAGTACTTC. Residues: CASSFLGVAQYF.

The chain links TRBV11-2 to TRBJ2-7; D might be TRBD1 (6 bases). This CDR3 comprises 14 residues. Per the germline V gene, CDR1 is SGHAT and CDR2 is FQNNGV. V lost 3 bases to trimming and J lost 2 bases, with 11 bases between them. The CDR3 region has the DNA TGTGCCAGCAGCTTCCGTGGGGGCCCCTACGAGCAGTACTTC. It codes for CASSFRGGPYEQYF.

The CDR3 loop is CASSLEQGLMNTEAFF. As DNA, the CDR3 is TGTGCCAGCAGCTTGGAACAGGGACTCATGAACACTGAAGCTTTCTTT. V and J are TRBV5-6 and TRBJ1-1; the D gene is possibly TRBD1 (6 bases). The CDR3 covers 16 residues. Germline values: CDR1 SGHDT, CDR2 YYEEEE. The germline V and J ends were trimmed by 0 bases and 0 bases, with 12 bases remaining between them. The entire variable domain, with the rest obtained from reference TRBV5-6 and TRBJ1-1, is as follows: DAGVTQSPTHLIKTRGQQVTLRCSPKSGHDTVSWYQQALGQGPQFIFQYYEEEERQRGNFPDRFSGHQFPNYSSELNVNALLLGDSALYLCASSLEQGLMNTEAFFGQGTRLTVV.